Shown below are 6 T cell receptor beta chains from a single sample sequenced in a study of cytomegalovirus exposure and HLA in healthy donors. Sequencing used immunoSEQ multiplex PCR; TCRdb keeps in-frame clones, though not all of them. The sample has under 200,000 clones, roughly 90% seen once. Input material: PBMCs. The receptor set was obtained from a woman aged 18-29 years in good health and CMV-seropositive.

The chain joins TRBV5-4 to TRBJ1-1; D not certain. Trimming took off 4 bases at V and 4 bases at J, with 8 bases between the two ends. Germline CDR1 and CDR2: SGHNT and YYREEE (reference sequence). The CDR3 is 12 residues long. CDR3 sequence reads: CASSRVSTEAFF. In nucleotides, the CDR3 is TGTGCCAGCAGCCGAGTGAGCACTGAAGCTTTCTTT.

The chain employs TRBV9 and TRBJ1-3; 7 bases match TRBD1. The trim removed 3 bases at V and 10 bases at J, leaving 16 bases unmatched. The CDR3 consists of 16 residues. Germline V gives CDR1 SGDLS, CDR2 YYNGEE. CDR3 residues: CASSDRTGYGLGTIYF. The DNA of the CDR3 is TGTGCCAGCAGCGACCGGACAGGATACGGATTGGGGACCATATATTTT.

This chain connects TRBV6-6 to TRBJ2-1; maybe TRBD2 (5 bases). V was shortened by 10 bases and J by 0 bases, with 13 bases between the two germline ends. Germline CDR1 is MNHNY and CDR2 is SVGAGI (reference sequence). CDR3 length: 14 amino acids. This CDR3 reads CATRRVSSYNEQFF. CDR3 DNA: TGTGCCACCCGGCGGGTAAGCTCCTACAATGAGCAGTTCTTC.

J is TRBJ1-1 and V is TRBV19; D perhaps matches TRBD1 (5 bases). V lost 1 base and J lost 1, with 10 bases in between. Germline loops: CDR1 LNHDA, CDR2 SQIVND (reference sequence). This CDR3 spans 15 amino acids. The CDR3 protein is CASSIAGGANTEAFF. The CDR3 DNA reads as TGTGCCAGTAGTATAGCTGGAGGGGCGAACACTGAAGCTTTCTTT.

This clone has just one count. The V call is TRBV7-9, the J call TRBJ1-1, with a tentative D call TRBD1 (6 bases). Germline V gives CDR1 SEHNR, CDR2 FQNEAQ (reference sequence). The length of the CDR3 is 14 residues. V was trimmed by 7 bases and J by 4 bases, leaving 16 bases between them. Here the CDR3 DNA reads TGTGCCAGCATCAAGGACAGTACGGGCACTGAAGCTTTCTTT. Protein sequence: CASIKDSTGTEAFF. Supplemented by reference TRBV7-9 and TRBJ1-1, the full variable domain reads DTGVSQNPRHKITKRGQNVTFRCDPISEHNRLYWYRQTLGQGPEFLTYFQNEAQLEKSRLLSDRFSAERPKGSFSTLEIQRTEQGDSAMYLCASIKDSTGTEAFFGQGTRLTVV.

CDR3 nucleotide sequence: TGTGCCAGCAGCTCGAGGACTGCCAATGAGCAGTTCTTC. This sequence encodes CASSSRTANEQFF. The chain couples TRBV7-9 to TRBJ2-1; the D gene is possibly TRBD2 (5 bases). Per germline, CDR1 SEHNR and CDR2 FQNEAQ (reference sequence). V shed 4 bases and J shed 6 bases, with 10 bases lying between them. This CDR3 is 13 amino acids long.